A selection of T cell receptor beta chains follows, all from one sample in a study of early T cells in non-severe SARS-CoV-2 infection. From the 5' RACE reads, TCRdb called clonotypes with MiXCR, one entry per CDR3 protein. The sample lists some 57,000 distinct CDR3 sequences, approximately 10% occurring once. The sample consisted of whole blood. The receptors were gathered from an adult who was a healthcare worker with PCR-confirmed SARS-CoV-2 infection or an uninfected control (not recorded which). The conserved cysteine and the conserved F or W are not part of the CDR3 here. Some rows mark clone size as missing; the rest say once, few, many or name a class of expanded clone.

>TRBJ2-7|TRBV18|many
ASSPQTGSSYEQY
>TRBJ2-1|TRBV20-1|few
SARGTHRGSYNEQF
>TRBJ1-3|TRBV11-2|few
ASSHRSARGNTIY
>TRBJ2-1|TRBV29-1|many
SGGFGGEHNEQF
>TRBJ2-6|TRBV5-6|NA
ASSWTSVANVLT
>TRBJ2-7|TRBV12-3/TRBV12-4|NA
ASSPGGANEQY
>TRBJ2-3|TRBV7-6|few
ASSSRTGGADTQY
>TRBJ1-1|TRBV12-3/TRBV12-4|NA
ASFMGTGNTEVF
>TRBJ2-5|TRBV11-3|few
ASSQRGWDQETQY
>TRBJ1-3|TRBV5-1|many
ASRSGTGSFLGSGDTIY
>TRBJ2-7|TRBV5-4|few
ASSRTSGGVYEQY
>TRBJ2-2|TRBV19|NA
ASRTGEIDTGELF
>TRBJ2-3|TRBV12-3/TRBV12-4|few
ASSPRGRGTDTQY
>TRBJ2-2|TRBV29-1|NA
SVGDRAKIGELF